The 7 T cell receptor beta chains presented below share a single source sample, sequenced in a study of blood T cells in healthy people across ages. PCR was performed a second time for about 7 to 11 cycles using a sample-barcoded 5' primer and a J-beta primer mix. TCRdb reprocessed the 5' RACE reads with MiXCR, giving one entry per CDR3 protein. The repertoire holds 1.4 million to 1.5 million distinct CDR3 sequences, approximately 42% seen once, with 7.9% in the top ten. Sequences were obtained from blood. Receptor source: a woman under 30 in good health.

V is TRBV29-1 and J is TRBJ1-1; possible D gene TRBD1, 5 bases. Germline assignment: CDR1 SQVTM and CDR2 ANQGSEA. V dropped 0 bases and J dropped 3 bases, with 17 bases sitting between them. This CDR3 is 16 amino acids long. CDR3 in DNA: TGCAGCGTTGAAGATCTTAGGACGGCGGGGGACACTGAAGCTTTCTTT. Protein sequence: CSVEDLRTAGDTEAFF. The entire variable domain, with the rest obtained from reference TRBV29-1 and TRBJ1-1, is as follows: SAVISQKPSRDICQRGTSLTIQCQVDSQVTMMFWYRQQPGQSLTLIATANQGSEATYESGFVIDKFPISRPNLTFSTLTVSNMSPEDSSIYLCSVEDLRTAGDTEAFFGQGTRLTVV.

The CDR3 DNA reads TGCAGTGCTAGGGACCCTTGGCCGAACACTGAAGCTTTCTTT. Protein sequence: CSARDPWPNTEAFF. The V and J genes are TRBV20-1 and TRBJ1-1; D unresolved. The V gene's germline CDR1 is DFQATT and CDR2 SNEGSKA (reference sequence). V was clipped by 3 bases and J by 1 base, with 12 bases between them. This CDR3 is 14 amino acids long.

In its sample, this clonotype was seen a few times. The gene calls are TRBV4-1 and TRBJ1-1; TRBD1 matches 9 bases. V was clipped by 1 base and J by 3 bases; unmatched bases: 3. The CDR3 covers 15 residues. Germline CDR1 reads MGHRA; CDR2 reads YSYEKL. The CDR3 DNA reads as TGCGCCAGCAGCCAAGCCGGGACAGGGTACACTGAAGCTTTCTTT. It translates to CASSQAGTGYTEAFF.

This clonotype was recorded a few times. The rearrangement joins TRBV7-2 to TRBJ1-2; D gene uncertain. This CDR3 has 14 amino acids. V gave up 0 bases and J gave up 8 bases, with 13 bases separating them. Germline-derived CDR1 and CDR2 are SGHTA and FQGNSA. The CDR3 region is CASSLAASSEGYTF. CDR3 sequence (DNA): TGTGCCAGCAGCTTAGCCGCCTCTTCCGAGGGCTACACCTTC.

This clonotype was found a few times. This chain joins TRBV20-1 and TRBJ2-3; 8 positions match TRBD2. Germline values: CDR1 DFQATT, CDR2 SNEGSKA (reference sequence). V was pared by 2 bases and J by 3 bases, with 4 bases of the junction left unmatched. The CDR3 has 14 residues. CDR3 region: CSARIASGTDTQYF. In DNA, the CDR3 is TGCAGTGCTAGAATCGCTAGCGGGACAGATACGCAGTATTTT.

The chain recombines TRBV20-1 with TRBJ2-1; possibly TRBD2 for D (7 bases). CDR1 DFQATT and CDR2 SNEGSKA come from the germline V gene (reference sequence). There are 13 residues in the CDR3. CDR3 sequence reads: CKVRGAFYNEQFF. CDR3 nucleotides: TGCAAGGTACGGGGGGCGTTCTACAATGAGCAGTTCTTC.

The chain joins TRBV21-1 to TRBJ1-4; TRBD1 reflects the table's D call only, with no check against the DNA. TRBV21-1 is shown as a pseudogene. This CDR3 comprises 13 residues. The CDR3 DNA sequence: TGTGCCAGCAGCAAACAGGGGTGGGAAAAACTGTTTTTT. Translating gives CASSKQGWEKLFF.